This T cell receptor beta chain came from a study of CD8+CD57+ T cells in acquired aplastic anemia. The wider study: Yields of DNA that came from sorted CD4+ and CD8+ cells averaged roughly 3 ug. Healthy CD8+ samples averaged about 11.0 million reads.

The V end lost 6 bases, the J end lost 2 bases, and 8 bases lay between the germline ends. Germline V gene data show CDR1 as MGHDK and CDR2 as SYGVNS. The CDR3 has 12 residues. Profiling that covered TCR beta VDJ and CDR3 relied on genomic DNA as its template. TCRdb processed the reads anew with MiXCR; each CDR3 protein has one entry. Of about 190,000 distinct CDR3 sequences listed, approximately 50% are singletons. This clonotype was seen only a few times. What it binds is not known. Regarding the study as a whole: Patients and controls turned out to have around 29 CD8+ CDR3 sequences in common. CD8+ Simpson's diversity showed no significant patient-control difference.

This clonotype was obtained from a human donor in good health, serving as a control. The chain combines TRBV25-1 with TRBJ2-7, with D perhaps TRBD2 (6 bases). Material for sequencing was sorted CD4+, CD8+, or CD8+CD57+ T cells (not recorded which) from PBMCs. DNA of the CDR3: TGTGCCAGCAGCGGCGGGACCTACGAGCAGTACTTC. Translation gives CASSGGTYEQYF.